This T cell receptor beta chain was profiled in a study of blood T cell repertoires in COVID-19. Study summary: The samples span acute and convalescent COVID-19 from the United States, Italy and Spain. T cells, B-cell-depleted T cells, or PBMCs supplied cDNA or gDNA.

Source study methods: Estimates of nucleated cell counts were drawn from the amplification of reference gene primers. Measured with immunoSEQ multiplex PCR; TCRdb has only the in-frame clones, and not every one. That table is the source of V, J and clone size, and D and trimming were worked out from the DNA. The repertoire has 45,000 to 50,000 clones, over 80% of them found once; the top ten carry around 8%. V lost 4 bases to trimming and J lost 2 bases; unmatched junction nucleotides: 13. CDR1 MNHNS and CDR2 SASEGT come from the germline V gene. CDR3 length: 19 amino acids. This sequence joins TRBV6-1 and TRBJ2-1, with TRBD2 identical over 11 bases. The clonotype originates from a middle-aged man with acute or convalescent COVID-19. The sample taken for sequencing was peripheral blood. In nucleotides, the CDR3 is TGTGCCAGCAGTGGACCCGGGACTAGCGGCGACCACGCCTACAATGAGCAGTTCTTC. Protein sequence: CASSGPGTSGDHAYNEQFF.